The 16 T cell receptor beta chains listed next were all sequenced from one sample in a study of graft-versus-host responses after intestinal transplantation. Data came from immunoSEQ multiplex PCR; TCRdb stores just in-frame clones and leaves some out. The sample gives under 150,000 clones, around 94% of which show up once; under 0.2% is in the top ten. Their antigens remain unidentified. The specimen was unstimulated CD4+ T cells sorted from spleen or lymph node cells, collected before intestinal transplant. These receptors all stem from a human donor who received an intestinal transplant.

This rearrangement joins TRBV7-2 to TRBJ2-5, with 8 bases lining up with TRBD2. The CDR3 totals 15 residues. CDR1 and CDR2 (germline): SGHTA, FQGNSA. V lost 5 bases, J lost 2 bases, and 7 bases stayed unmatched. CDR3 amino acids: CASSPGGAGQETQYF. The CDR3 nucleotides are TGTGCCAGCAGCCCCGGGGGGGCCGGGCAAGAGACCCAGTACTTC.

The chain combines TRBV30 with TRBJ2-7; D is undetermined. Per the germline V gene, CDR1 is GTSNPN and CDR2 is SVGIG (reference sequence). The CDR3 covers 12 residues. V was clipped by 0 bases and J by 5 bases, with 8 bases between them. The CDR3 reads CAWSVLGDEQYF. CDR3 coding DNA: TGTGCCTGGAGTGTACTCGGAGACGAGCAGTACTTC.

The CDR3 sequence is CASSLNSGGRNEQFF. DNA of the CDR3: TGTGCCAGCAGTTTAAACAGCGGGGGTCGGAATGAGCAGTTCTTC. The chain joins TRBV27 to TRBJ2-1; 8 bases are shared with TRBD2. CDR1 is MNHEY and CDR2 is SMNVEV in the germline V gene (reference sequence). The CDR3 contains 15 residues. V was clipped by 2 bases and J by 7 bases; unmatched bases: 7.

The chain recombines TRBV19 with TRBJ1-2; D is possibly TRBD1 (5 bases). The CDR3 is made up of 16 amino acids. CDR1 is LNHDA and CDR2 is SQIVND in the germline V gene (reference sequence). Trimming pared 3 bases from V and 0 bases from J, leaving 14 bases between. CDR3 amino acids: CASSIRGVGSNYGYTF. CDR3 coding DNA: TGTGCCAGTAGTATCCGAGGGGTTGGCTCTAACTATGGCTACACCTTC.

This clone has a single count. The chain employs TRBV14 and TRBJ2-2; D uncertain. Trimming stripped 6 bases from V and 0 bases from J, with 5 bases between. Germline V gene sequence: CDR1 SGHDN, CDR2 FVKESK. This CDR3 comprises 13 residues. The CDR3 reads CASSRSNTGELFF. CDR3 DNA: TGTGCCAGCAGTCGGTCGAACACCGGGGAGCTGTTTTTT.

The chain is built from TRBV6-5 and TRBJ2-3, with D maybe TRBD2 (5 bases). The length of the CDR3 is 16 residues. The V gene's germline CDR1 is MNHEY and CDR2 SVGAGI. V lost 2 bases to trimming and J lost 1 base, with 13 bases between them. Here the CDR3 DNA reads TGTGCCAGCAGTTACATCAGGCCCGGGGGCACAGATACGCAGTATTTT. This codes for CASSYIRPGGTDTQYF.

This rearrangement joins TRBV5-1 to TRBJ1-1; TRBD1 agrees at 10 bases. CDR3 size: 16 residues. Per germline, CDR1 SGHRS and CDR2 YFSETQ. With V trimmed by 3 bases and J by 0 bases, 5 bases remained unmatched. The CDR3 reads CASSYRTGGMNTEAFF. The CDR3 nucleotides read TGCGCCAGCAGCTATCGGACAGGGGGGATGAACACTGAAGCTTTCTTT. The full variable domain, completed using reference TRBV5-1 and TRBJ1-1, is KAGVTQTPRYLIKTRGQQVTLSCSPISGHRSVSWYQQTPGQGLQFLFEYFSETQRNKGNFPGRFSGRQFSNSRSEMNVSTLELGDSALYLCASSYRTGGMNTEAFFGQGTRLTVV.

The CDR3 DNA reads as TGCGCCAGCAGGGTCAGGGAAGAGACCCAGTACTTC. Amino acids: CASRVREETQYF. V gene TRBV5-1 combines with J gene TRBJ2-5; weak D call: TRBD1 (5 bases). The CDR3 length is 12 residues. V shed 5 bases and J shed 3 bases, with 8 bases lying between them. CDR1 SGHRS and CDR2 YFSETQ come from the germline V gene.

The chain combines TRBV5-1 with TRBJ2-5; 8 bases align to TRBD2. The CDR3 consists of 14 residues. Germline CDR1 reads SGHRS; CDR2 reads YFSETQ. Germline trimming cut 3 bases from V and 2 bases from J; bases unmatched to any gene: 3. The CDR3, as DNA: TGCGCCAGCAGCTCGTTAGCGGGGCAAGAGACCCAGTACTTC. Translated: CASSSLAGQETQYF.

The CDR3 sequence is CASSQAYPGTVNEKLFF. The CDR3 coding sequence is TGCGCCAGCAGCCAAGCCTATCCCGGGACAGTTAATGAAAAACTGTTTTTT. This chain connects TRBV4-1 to TRBJ1-4, with TRBD1 identical over 7 bases. Trimming cost V 1 base and J 4 bases; bases outside gene matches: 9. The CDR3 consists of 17 residues. Germline values: CDR1 MGHRA, CDR2 YSYEKL.

The chain uses TRBV29-1 and TRBJ1-3; TRBD1 agrees at 9 bases. With V trimmed by 4 bases and J by 0 bases, 10 bases remained unmatched. Per germline, CDR1 SQVTM and CDR2 ANQGSEA. CDR3 length: 17 residues. The CDR3 loop reads CSVVGTGRASSGNTIYF. DNA of the CDR3: TGCAGCGTTGTGGGGACAGGGAGGGCCAGCTCTGGAAACACCATATATTTT.

The chain employs TRBV27 and TRBJ1-5; 10 bases are a match to TRBD1. This CDR3 region has 16 residues. V was clipped by 8 bases and J by 2 bases; unmatched bases: 9. Per germline, CDR1 MNHEY and CDR2 SMNVEV (reference sequence). The CDR3 DNA sequence: TGTGCCAGCCGTGGACAGGGGGGAGGGGGCAATCAGCCCCAGCATTTT. It specifies CASRGQGGGGNQPQHF.

The chain has TRBV6-5 and TRBJ2-5; D may be TRBD2 (6 bases). V lost 4 bases, J lost 4 bases, and 13 bases lay in between. This CDR3 is built from 14 residues. Germline lookup yields CDR1 MNHEY and CDR2 SVGAGI. CDR3 sequence reads: CASSSGGPGETQYF. In nucleotides, the CDR3 is TGTGCCAGCAGTTCCGGGGGACCGGGAGAGACCCAGTACTTC.

The V call is TRBV2, the J call TRBJ1-5, with D unresolved. The CDR3 totals 13 residues. Trimming removed 8 bases at V and 6 bases at J, with 14 bases between. From germline, CDR1 is SNHLY and CDR2 FYNNEI. The CDR3: CASVNGEGQPQHF. CDR3 nucleotide sequence: TGTGCCAGCGTGAACGGCGAGGGTCAGCCCCAGCATTTT.

The V gene is TRBV9, the J gene TRBJ1-3; the D gene is possibly TRBD1 (5 bases). The germline V gene has CDR1 SGDLS and CDR2 YYNGEE. V was shortened by 2 bases and J by 0 bases, with 12 bases between the two germline ends. This CDR3 is built from 16 residues. CDR3 region: CASSVAGIISGNTIYF. The DNA for the CDR3 is TGTGCCAGCAGCGTTGCAGGGATTATCTCTGGAAACACCATATATTTT.

This chain connects TRBV25-1 to TRBJ1-1, with D perhaps TRBD1 (5 bases). This CDR3 is 14 amino acids long. The germline V gene has CDR1 MGHDK and CDR2 SYGVNS. Trimming removed 2 bases at V and 4 bases at J, with 11 bases between. Here the CDR3 DNA reads TGTGCCAGCAGTGAACAGGGTGGTGCCACTGAAGCTTTCTTT. It encodes CASSEQGGATEAFF.